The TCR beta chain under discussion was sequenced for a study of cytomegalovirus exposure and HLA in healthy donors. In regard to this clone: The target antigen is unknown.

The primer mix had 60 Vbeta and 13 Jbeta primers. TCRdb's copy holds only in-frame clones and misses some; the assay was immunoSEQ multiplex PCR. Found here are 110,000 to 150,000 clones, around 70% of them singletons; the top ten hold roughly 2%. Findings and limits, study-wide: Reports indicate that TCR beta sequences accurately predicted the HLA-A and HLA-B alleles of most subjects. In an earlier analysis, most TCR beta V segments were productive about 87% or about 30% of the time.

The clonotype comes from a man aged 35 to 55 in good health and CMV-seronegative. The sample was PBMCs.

The DNA of the CDR3 is TGTGCCAGCAGCTTGGCGGGGGTTGGCACTGAAGCTTTCTTT. Translating it yields CASSLAGVGTEAFF. J is TRBJ1-1 and V is TRBV5-4; D is perhaps TRBD1 (5 bases). CDR3 length: 14 residues. V lost 0 bases and J 4 bases, leaving 10 bases between the germline ends. Germline loops: CDR1 SGHNT, CDR2 YYREEE (reference sequence).